This T cell receptor (beta chain) was documented in a study of T cell responses to AZD1222 COVID-19 vaccine. Here immunoSEQ multiplex PCR was the method, and the copy in TCRdb shows in-frame clones only, minus some. The sample lists 50,000 to 65,000 clones, 75% to 90% seen once, with 6% to 7.5% in the top ten. Trimming pared 4 bases from V and 2 bases from J, leaving 8 bases between. Germline CDR1 reads GTSNPN; CDR2 reads SVGIG (reference sequence). The CDR3 runs to 12 residues. The sequence came from an adult who received the AZD1222 COVID-19 vaccine. The starting material was peripheral blood, obtained 28 days after the second AZD1222 dose. The chain combines TRBV30 with TRBJ1-2; a weak D match, TRBD1 (5 bases). The CDR3 sequence: CAWTRDNYGYTF. The CDR3 DNA reads TGTGCCTGGACTCGGGACAACTATGGCTACACCTTC.